This T cell receptor beta chain was obtained from a study of identical twins. The study's findings and limits: Excess sharing between twins was weaker in beta out-of-frame sequences. Fewer insertions marked abundant cord blood beta clonotypes; young adult naive trended weakly, memory not at all.

A word on this clonotype: Its target is not known.

This CDR3 comprises 14 residues. Trimming stripped 5 bases from V and 6 bases from J, with 16 bases between. Germline values: CDR1 MGHDK, CDR2 SYGVNS. A universal primer site was incorporated via template switching, and the cDNA contained unique molecular identifiers. TCRdb reprocessed the 5' RACE reads with MiXCR, giving one entry per CDR3 protein. The sample contains 1.5 million or so distinct CDR3 sequences, 25% to 35% of which appear only once. The chain combines TRBV25-1 with TRBJ1-2; the D gene is possibly TRBD1 (5 bases). The clonotype comes from a newborn girl in good health. Sequencing was carried out using cord blood. This CDR3 is CASSSRPGSDGYTF. The CDR3 region has the DNA TGTGCCAGCAGTTCAAGACCAGGGTCGGATGGCTACACCTTC.